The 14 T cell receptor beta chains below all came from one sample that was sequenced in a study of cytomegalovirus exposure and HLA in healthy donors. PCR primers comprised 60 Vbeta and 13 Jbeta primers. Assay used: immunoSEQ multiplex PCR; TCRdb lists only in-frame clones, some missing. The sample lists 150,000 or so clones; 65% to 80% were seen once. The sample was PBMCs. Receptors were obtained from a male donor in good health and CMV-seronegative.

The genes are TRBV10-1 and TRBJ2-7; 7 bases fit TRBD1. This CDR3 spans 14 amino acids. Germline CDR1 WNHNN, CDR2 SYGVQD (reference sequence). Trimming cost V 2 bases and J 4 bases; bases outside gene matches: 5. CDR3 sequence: CASSEGTGVYEQYF. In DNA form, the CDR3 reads TGCGCCAGCAGTGAGGGAACAGGGGTTTACGAGCAGTACTTC.

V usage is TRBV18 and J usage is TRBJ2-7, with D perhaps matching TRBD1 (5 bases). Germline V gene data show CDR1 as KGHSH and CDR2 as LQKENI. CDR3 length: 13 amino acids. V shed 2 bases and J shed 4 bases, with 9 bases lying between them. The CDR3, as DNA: TGTGCCAGCTCACCAAACTACAGGTACGAGCAGTACTTC. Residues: CASSPNYRYEQYF.

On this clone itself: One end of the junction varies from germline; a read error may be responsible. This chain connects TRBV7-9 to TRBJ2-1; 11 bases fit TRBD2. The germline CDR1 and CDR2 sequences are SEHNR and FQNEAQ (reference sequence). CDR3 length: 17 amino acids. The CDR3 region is CSSSPYSGGASYNEQFF. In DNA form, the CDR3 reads TGTTCCAGCAGCCCATATAGCGGGGGGGCATCCTACAATGAGCAGTTCTTC.

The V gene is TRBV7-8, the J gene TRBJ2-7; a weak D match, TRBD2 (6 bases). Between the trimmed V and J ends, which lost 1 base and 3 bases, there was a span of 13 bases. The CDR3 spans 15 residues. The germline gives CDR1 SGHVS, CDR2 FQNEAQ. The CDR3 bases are TGTGCCAGCAGCTTAGGAGCGGGTATAAGCTACGAGCAGTACTTC. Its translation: CASSLGAGISYEQYF.

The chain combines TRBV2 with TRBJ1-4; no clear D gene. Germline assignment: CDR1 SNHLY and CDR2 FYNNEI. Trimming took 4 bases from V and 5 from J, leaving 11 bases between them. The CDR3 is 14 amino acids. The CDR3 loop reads CASSVGVLNEKLFF. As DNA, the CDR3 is TGTGCCAGCAGTGTGGGCGTCTTGAATGAAAAACTGTTTTTT.

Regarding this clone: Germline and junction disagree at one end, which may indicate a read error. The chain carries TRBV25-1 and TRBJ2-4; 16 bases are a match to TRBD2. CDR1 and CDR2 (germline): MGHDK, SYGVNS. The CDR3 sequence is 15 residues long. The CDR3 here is CASRGTSGGANSQYF. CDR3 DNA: TGTGCCAGCAGAGGGACTAGCGGGGGGGCGAACAGTCAGTACTTC.

The CDR3 sequence: CASGGRAVTDTQYF. The CDR3 nucleotides are TGTGCCAGTGGCGGGAGGGCCGTAACAGATACGCAGTATTTT. The genes are TRBV9 and TRBJ2-3; TRBD2 matches 9 bases. The CDR3 is made up of 14 amino acids. The V segment lost 8 bases and the J segment 3 bases; nucleotides outside the gene matches: 7. Germline V lookup: CDR1 SGDLS, CDR2 YYNGEE. Full variable domain (remainder filled in from reference TRBV9 and TRBJ2-3): DSGVTQTPKHLITATGQRVTLRCSPRSGDLSVYWYQQSLDQGLQFLIQYYNGEERAKGNILERFSAQQFPDLHSELNLSSLELGDSALYFCASGGRAVTDTQYFGPGTRLTVL.

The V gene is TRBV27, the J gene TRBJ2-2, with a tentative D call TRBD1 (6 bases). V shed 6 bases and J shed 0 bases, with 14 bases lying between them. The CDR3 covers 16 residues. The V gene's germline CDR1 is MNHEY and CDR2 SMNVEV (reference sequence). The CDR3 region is CASRAGVPANTGELFF. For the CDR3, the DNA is TGTGCCAGCAGGGCAGGGGTTCCCGCGAACACCGGGGAGCTGTTTTTT.

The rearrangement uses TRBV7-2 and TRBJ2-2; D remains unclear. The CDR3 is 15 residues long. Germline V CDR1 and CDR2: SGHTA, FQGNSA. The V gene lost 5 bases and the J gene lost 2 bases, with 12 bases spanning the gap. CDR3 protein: CASSQPGSNTGELFF. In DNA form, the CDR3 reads TGTGCCAGCAGCCAACCCGGGTCCAACACCGGGGAGCTGTTTTTT. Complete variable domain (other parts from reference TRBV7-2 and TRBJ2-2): GAGVSQSPSNKVTEKGKDVELRCDPISGHTALYWYRQSLGQGLEFLIYFQGNSAPDKSGLPSDRFSAERTGGSVSTLTIQRTQQEDSAVYLCASSQPGSNTGELFFGEGSRLTVL.

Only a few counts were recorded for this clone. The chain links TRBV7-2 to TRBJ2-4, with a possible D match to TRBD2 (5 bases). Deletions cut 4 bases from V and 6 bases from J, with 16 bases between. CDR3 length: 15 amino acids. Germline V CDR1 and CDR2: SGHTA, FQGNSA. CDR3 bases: TGTGCCAGCAGCTCGGCCCTCCGGGGAATAAACATTCAGTACTTC. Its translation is CASSSALRGINIQYF.

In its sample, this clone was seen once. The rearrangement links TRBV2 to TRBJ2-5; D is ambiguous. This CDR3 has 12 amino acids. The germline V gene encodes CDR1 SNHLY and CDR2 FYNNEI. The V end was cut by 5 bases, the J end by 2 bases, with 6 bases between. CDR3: CASSQYQETQYF. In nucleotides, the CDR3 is TGTGCCAGCAGTCAGTATCAAGAGACCCAGTACTTC.

DNA of the CDR3: TGCGCCAGCAGTGATGGGGGAGGGCCTACAGATACGCAGTATTTT. Protein: CASSDGGGPTDTQYF. V gene TRBV10-2 combines with J gene TRBJ2-3, with TRBD2 matching over 7 bases. Per the germline V gene, CDR1 is WSHSY and CDR2 is SAAADI. The CDR3 totals 15 residues. Losses at the gene ends were 3 bases for V and 3 bases for J; bases not matched to a gene: 6.

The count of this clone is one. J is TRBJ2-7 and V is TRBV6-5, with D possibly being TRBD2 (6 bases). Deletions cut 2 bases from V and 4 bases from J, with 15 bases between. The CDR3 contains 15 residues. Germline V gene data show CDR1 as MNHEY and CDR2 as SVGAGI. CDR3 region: CASSYLGGAQYEQYF. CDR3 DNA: TGTGCCAGCAGTTACCTCGGCGGGGCCCAATACGAGCAGTACTTC.

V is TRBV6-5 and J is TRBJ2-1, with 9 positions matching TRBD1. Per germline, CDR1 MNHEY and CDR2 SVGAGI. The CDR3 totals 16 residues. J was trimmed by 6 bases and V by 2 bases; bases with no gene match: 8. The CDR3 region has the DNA TGTGCCAGCAGTTACGGGGGGACAGGGATCGGCAATGAGCAGTTCTTC. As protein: CASSYGGTGIGNEQFF.